The clone carrying this T cell receptor beta chain came up many times. The data are from a study of T cells in Graves' hyperthyroidism and ophthalmopathy. TCR beta CDR3 sequences were amplified from RNA transcripts. A first-round RT-PCR of the TCR CDR3 used the HTBI primer set. TCRdb ran MiXCR on the multiplex PCR reads and lists one entry per CDR3 protein. Of more than 450,000 distinct CDR3 sequences in the sample, 15% to 20% were seen once. Germline CDR1 and CDR2: DFQATT and SNEGSKA (reference sequence). The CDR3 extends over 14 amino acids. Trimming left V 6 bases short and J 7 bases short, with 19 bases between.

The clonotype originates from a middle-aged man with Graves' ophthalmopathy. J is TRBJ1-5 and V is TRBV20-1; D perhaps matches TRBD1 (5 bases). Input material: blood. In DNA form, the CDR3 reads TGCAGTGCCCAAGAGGGAGCAGGGAACCAGCCCCAGCATTTT. This gives the protein CSAQEGAGNQPQHF.